This entry describes one T cell receptor beta chain. The sample originates from a study of blood T cell repertoires in COVID-19. Study background: Sites in the United States, Italy and Spain provided acute and convalescent COVID-19 samples.

From germline, CDR1 is LGHNA and CDR2 YNFKEQ. V was pared by 0 bases and J by 9 bases, with 12 bases between. This CDR3 is 14 amino acids long. In the authors' methods: Nucleated cell counts were estimated from reference gene primer amplification. Libraries were prepared by immunoSEQ multiplex PCR; TCRdb keeps only in-frame clonotypes and omits some of them. V, J and clone size are taken as reported in that table, and D and trimming were inferred from the DNA itself. The data show a few hundred thousand clones, 85% to 90% seen once. J is TRBJ2-1 and V is TRBV4-2; no definite D call. What was sequenced was PBMCs or T cells enriched from blood (not recorded which). The TCR sequence derives from a woman between 18 and 30 years old who had recovered from COVID-19. The CDR3 is CASSQDGSLSEQFF. In DNA, the CDR3 is TGTGCCAGCAGCCAAGATGGTAGCCTCAGTGAGCAGTTCTTC.